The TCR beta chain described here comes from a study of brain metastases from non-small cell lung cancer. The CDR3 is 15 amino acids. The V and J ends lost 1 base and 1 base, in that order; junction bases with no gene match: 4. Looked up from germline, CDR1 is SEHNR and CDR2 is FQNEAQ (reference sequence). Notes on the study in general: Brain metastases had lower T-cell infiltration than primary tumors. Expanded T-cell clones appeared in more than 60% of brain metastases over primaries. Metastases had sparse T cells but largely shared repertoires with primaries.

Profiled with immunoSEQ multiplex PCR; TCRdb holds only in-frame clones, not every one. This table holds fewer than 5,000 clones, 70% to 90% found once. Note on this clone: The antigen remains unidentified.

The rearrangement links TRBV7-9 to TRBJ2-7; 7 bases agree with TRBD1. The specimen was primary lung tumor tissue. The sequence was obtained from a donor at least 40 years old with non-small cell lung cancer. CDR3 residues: CASSLDWGQSYEQYF. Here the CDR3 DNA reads TGTGCCAGCAGCTTAGATTGGGGACAGTCCTACGAGCAGTACTTC.